One sample yielded the 2 T cell receptor beta chains listed below, sequenced in a study of T cells in Graves' hyperthyroidism and ophthalmopathy. Amplification of TCR beta CDR3 regions was performed using RNA transcripts as template. First-round RT-PCR with HTBI primers amplified the TCR CDR3 region. TCRdb used MiXCR to reprocess the multiplex PCR reads, holding one entry per CDR3 protein. The sample has some 490,000 distinct CDR3 sequences, 16% seen once. The sequenced sample was blood. The origin of the receptors is a woman aged 30 to 39 with Graves' ophthalmopathy.

In this sample, this clonotype turned up many times. The chain couples TRBV5-6 to TRBJ1-2; a weak D match, TRBD1 (5 bases). The CDR3 is 12 residues long. CDR1 and CDR2 (germline): SGHDT, YYEEEE. V dropped 0 bases and J dropped 8 bases, with 8 bases sitting between them. The CDR3 loop reads CASSLGGWGYTF. CDR3 sequence (DNA): TGTGCCAGCAGCTTGGGGGGCTGGGGCTACACCTTC.

The table lists this clonotype with many counts. The V and J genes are TRBV2 and TRBJ2-2; the match to TRBD2 covers 14 bases. The V and J ends lost 6 bases and 0 bases, in that order; junction bases with no gene match: 3. Germline CDR1 reads SNHLY; CDR2 reads FYNNEI. The CDR3 sequence is 17 residues long. CDR3 bases: TGTGCCAGCAGAGGGGGACTAGCGGGAGCGAACACCGGGGAGCTGTTTTTT. Its translation is CASRGGLAGANTGELFF.